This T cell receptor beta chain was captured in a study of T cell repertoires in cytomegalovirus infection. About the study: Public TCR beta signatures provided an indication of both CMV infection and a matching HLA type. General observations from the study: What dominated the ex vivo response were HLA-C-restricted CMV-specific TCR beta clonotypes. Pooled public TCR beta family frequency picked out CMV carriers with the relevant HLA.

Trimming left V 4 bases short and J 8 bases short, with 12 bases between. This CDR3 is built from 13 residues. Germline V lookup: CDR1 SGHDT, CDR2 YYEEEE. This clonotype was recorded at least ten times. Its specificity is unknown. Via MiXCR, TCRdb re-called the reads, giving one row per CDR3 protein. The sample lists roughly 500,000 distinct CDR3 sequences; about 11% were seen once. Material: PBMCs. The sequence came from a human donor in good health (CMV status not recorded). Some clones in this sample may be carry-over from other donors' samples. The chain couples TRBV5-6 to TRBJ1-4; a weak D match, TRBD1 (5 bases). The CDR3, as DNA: TGTGCCAGCAGCCCGGGGCGAAGGGAAAAACTGTTTTTT. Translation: CASSPGRREKLFF.